The present TCR beta chain was sequenced within a study of cytomegalovirus exposure and HLA in healthy donors. Study-wide results and caveats: In a later analysis, productive TCRs from donors in an Asian-associated ancestry cluster reportedly carried fewer N-insertions than the cohort mean. TCR beta V- and J-gene trimming, according to a later analysis, was linked to a missense DCLRE1C variant. Across all donors, roughly uniform sequencing depth was an assumption of the presence/absence analyses.

Germline V lookup: CDR1 WSHSY, CDR2 SAAADI. V was shortened by 2 bases and J by 1 base, with 11 bases between the two germline ends. The CDR3 covers 15 residues. The PCR was carried out with 60 Vbeta primers and 13 Jbeta primers. Sequencing was performed with immunoSEQ multiplex PCR; in TCRdb, only in-frame clones are kept and a portion is missing. The repertoire includes about 55,000 clones, 65% to 80% of them detected once, and roughly 36% sits in the top ten. With regard to this clone: Its antigen is unidentified.

The receptor comes from a man between 40 and 49 years old in good health and CMV-seropositive. The chain recombines TRBV10-2 with TRBJ1-1, with D perhaps matching TRBD1 (5 bases). The sample was PBMCs. This chain's CDR3 is CASSEIWGGNTEAFF. As DNA, the CDR3 is TGCGCCAGCAGTGAGATCTGGGGGGGGAACACTGAAGCTTTCTTT.